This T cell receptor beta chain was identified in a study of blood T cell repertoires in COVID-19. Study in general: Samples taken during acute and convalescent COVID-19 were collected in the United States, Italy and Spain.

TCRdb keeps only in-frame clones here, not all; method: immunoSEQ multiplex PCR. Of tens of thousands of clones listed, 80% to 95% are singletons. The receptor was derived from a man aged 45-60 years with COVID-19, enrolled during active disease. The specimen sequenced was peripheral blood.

Here the CDR3 reads CASSLDGGSSYNEQFF. The CDR3 coding sequence is TGTGCCAGCAGCTTGGATGGCGGTAGCTCCTACAATGAGCAGTTCTTC. The rearrangement joins TRBV5-4 to TRBJ2-1; D unresolved. Germline V CDR1 and CDR2: SGHNT, YYREEE (reference sequence). The CDR3 loop spans 16 amino acids. V lost 0 bases and J lost 0, with 10 bases in between.